The 16 T cell receptor beta chains below all came from one sample that was sequenced in a study of blood T cell repertoires in COVID-19. Using immunoSEQ multiplex PCR, the repertoire was profiled, and TCRdb retains in-frame clones only, with some absent. Here the sample spans some 280,000 clones, 89% being singletons. Sequenced input: peripheral blood. These receptors all stem from a woman aged 40 to 50 who had recovered from COVID-19.

This chain joins TRBV5-1 and TRBJ1-6; tentatively, D is TRBD1 (5 bases). V was cut by 3 bases and J by 16 bases, with 20 bases left in between. CDR3 size: 14 residues. CDR1 is SGHRS and CDR2 is YFSETQ in the germline V gene. CDR3 region: CASSSTDPRNRLHF. The DNA for the CDR3 is TGCGCCAGCAGCTCGACAGACCCCCGGAACCGGCTCCACTTT.

V is TRBV18 and J is TRBJ2-5; 10 bases align to TRBD1. Germline V lookup: CDR1 KGHSH, CDR2 LQKENI. CDR3 size: 18 residues. J was trimmed by 2 bases and V by 4 bases; bases with no gene match: 13. The CDR3 DNA reads as TGTGCCAGCTCACTTCAGGGCGGGACAGGGGCTAAGCAAGAGACCCAGTACTTC. Translation: CASSLQGGTGAKQETQYF.

The rearrangement uses TRBV24-1 and TRBJ2-2, with a tentative D call TRBD1 (6 bases). The germline CDR1 and CDR2 sequences are KGHDR and SFDVKD. V was trimmed by 3 bases and J by 4 bases, leaving 17 bases between them. This CDR3 contains 17 residues. CDR3 protein: CATSDTQGIPLTGELFF. CDR3 in DNA: TGTGCCACCAGTGATACACAGGGAATTCCCCTCACCGGGGAGCTGTTTTTT.

The chain couples TRBV4-1 to TRBJ2-3; D is perhaps TRBD1 (5 bases). Germline V lookup: CDR1 MGHRA, CDR2 YSYEKL. V dropped 0 bases and J dropped 10 bases, with 20 bases sitting between them. The CDR3 is 16 residues long. CDR3 in amino acids: CASSQDYTTTGVAQYF. The DNA for the CDR3 is TGCGCCAGCAGCCAAGACTACACGACAACAGGCGTAGCGCAGTATTTT.

V gene TRBV30 combines with J gene TRBJ1-1; tentative D call: TRBD1 (5 bases). V gave up 3 bases and J gave up 3 bases, with 14 bases separating them. Per the germline V gene, CDR1 is GTSNPN and CDR2 is SVGIG (reference sequence). There are 14 residues in the CDR3. This CDR3 is CAWSPLVGDTEAFF. Written as DNA, the CDR3 is TGTGCCTGGAGCCCCCTGGTAGGGGACACTGAAGCTTTCTTT.

The rearrangement joins TRBV19 to TRBJ1-2; D not certain. V shed 2 bases and J shed 0 bases, with 7 bases lying between them. The CDR3 length is 14 residues. Germline CDR1 LNHDA, CDR2 SQIVND (reference sequence). The chain's CDR3 is CASSILTANYGYTF. The CDR3 DNA reads as TGTGCCAGTAGTATACTCACAGCTAACTATGGCTACACCTTC. The full variable domain, completed using reference TRBV19 and TRBJ1-2, is DGGITQSPKYLFRKEGQNVTLSCEQNLNHDAMYWYRQDPGQGLRLIYYSQIVNDFQKGDIAEGYSVSREKKESFPLTVTSAQKNPTAFYLCASSILTANYGYTFGSGTRLTVV.

The chain employs TRBV5-6 and TRBJ2-7, with 8 bases aligning to TRBD1. Per the germline V gene, CDR1 is SGHDT and CDR2 is YYEEEE. The CDR3 runs 14 residues. V was clipped by 1 base and J by 3 bases; unmatched bases: 3. The CDR3 spells CASSLRQGIYEQYF. The CDR3 coding sequence is TGTGCCAGCAGCTTGAGACAGGGGATCTACGAGCAGTACTTC.

V and J are TRBV7-2 and TRBJ2-3; 13 bases match TRBD2. The CDR3 covers 17 residues. V was clipped by 5 bases and J by 1 base; unmatched bases: 6. Germline V gene sequence: CDR1 SGHTA, CDR2 FQGNSA. The CDR3 loop reads CASSKLAGGPGTDTQYF. The CDR3 DNA follows: TGTGCCAGCAGCAAACTAGCGGGAGGGCCTGGCACAGATACGCAGTATTTT.

The chain is built from TRBV7-9 and TRBJ1-4; 7 bases line up with TRBD1. This CDR3 has 14 amino acids. The V gene's germline CDR1 is SEHNR and CDR2 FQNEAQ (reference sequence). V shed 5 bases and J 8 bases; nucleotides not matched to a gene: 8. The CDR3 region has the DNA TGTGCCAGCAGCCTGACAGGGTATCGAGAAAAACTGTTTTTT. Its protein is CASSLTGYREKLFF.

The rearrangement uses TRBV9 and TRBJ1-4; TRBD1 is a possible D gene (5 bases). Germline V CDR1 and CDR2: SGDLS, YYNGEE. Trimming pared 0 bases from V and 6 bases from J, leaving 12 bases between. The CDR3 has 15 residues. The CDR3, as DNA: TGTGCCAGCAGCGTAGATGGGGCGATTGATGAAAAACTGTTTTTT. Protein sequence: CASSVDGAIDEKLFF.

CDR3 nucleotides: TGCGCCAGCAGCTTGGGTCTGCGGGGCAGCACAGATACGCAGTATTTT. This translates into CASSLGLRGSTDTQYF. The V call is TRBV5-1, the J call TRBJ2-3; TRBD2 is a possible D gene (6 bases). Germline CDR1 is SGHRS and CDR2 is YFSETQ. CDR3 length: 16 residues. The ends were cut back, 0 bases at V and 0 bases at J, with 11 bases in the middle.

This chain connects TRBV7-2 to TRBJ1-2; a weak D match, TRBD1 (5 bases). Trimming cost V 9 bases and J 1 base, with 15 bases left between them. The CDR3 sequence is 14 residues long. Germline V gene lookup returns CDR1 SGHTA and CDR2 FQGNSA. CDR3 sequence (DNA): TGTGCCAGTCTTAGGGGTGAGAGTAACTATGGCTACACCTTC. It translates to CASLRGESNYGYTF.

This clone is a singleton in its sample. The chain uses TRBV2 and TRBJ2-3; 12 bases fit TRBD2. The CDR3 runs 15 residues. With V trimmed by 6 bases and J by 4 bases, 5 bases remained unmatched. Germline values: CDR1 SNHLY, CDR2 FYNNEI. CDR3 region: CASSATSGSPDTQYF. In nucleotides, the CDR3 is TGTGCCAGCAGCGCGACTAGCGGGAGCCCAGATACGCAGTATTTT.

The chain joins TRBV18 to TRBJ2-1; a possible D gene is TRBD1 (6 bases). V lost 6 bases and J 3 bases, leaving 15 bases between the germline ends. Per the germline V gene, CDR1 is KGHSH and CDR2 is LQKENI. This CDR3 comprises 15 residues. CDR3 coding DNA: TGTGCCAGCTCTAAGGACAGCCCGGTCTACAATGAGCAGTTCTTC. As protein: CASSKDSPVYNEQFF.

The gene calls are TRBV7-8 and TRBJ2-7; 11 bases line up with TRBD2. V was clipped by 4 bases and J by 2 bases; unmatched bases: 7. The CDR3 totals 16 residues. Looked up from germline, CDR1 is SGHVS and CDR2 is FQNEAQ. The CDR3 nucleotides are TGTGCCAGCAGCTGGGACACTAGCGGGAGTCCCTACGAGCAGTACTTC. This codes for CASSWDTSGSPYEQYF.

V is TRBV14 and J is TRBJ1-1; perhaps TRBD1 as D (6 bases). The CDR3 contains 14 residues. Trimming took off 4 bases at V and 0 bases at J, with 9 bases between the two ends. CDR1 SGHDN and CDR2 FVKESK come from the germline V gene. The CDR3, as DNA: TGTGCCAGCAGCCGGGACACTATGAACACTGAAGCTTTCTTT. Residues: CASSRDTMNTEAFF.